One TCR beta chain is described in this entry. Germline CDR1 and CDR2: MNHEY and SVGAGI. With 2 bases removed from V and 2 bases from J, the gap between germline ends came to 7 bases. CDR3 length: 15 residues. Next came a second PCR, run for about 6 to 12 cycles, which used a sample-barcoded 5' primer along with a J-beta primer mix. TCRdb reanalysed the 5' RACE reads using MiXCR and keeps one entry per CDR3 protein. The table has under 1,000,000 distinct CDR3 sequences, under 40% seen once. This specimen comes from a study of blood T cells in healthy people across ages. Study details: In model experiments, template switching was able to capture about one barcoded beta molecule for every two T cells that were present.

The specimen was blood. This sequence was found in a man aged 18 to 30 in good health. V gene TRBV6-5 combines with J gene TRBJ2-6, with D unclear. Here the CDR3 reads CASSYRLPGANVLTF. The DNA for the CDR3 is TGTGCCAGCAGTTACCGATTGCCTGGGGCCAACGTCCTGACTTTC.